What follows are 5 T cell receptor beta chains derived from one specimen sequenced in a study of CD8 T cells in Susac syndrome (dated by TCRdb to about 2019). Receptor libraries were prepared by the immunoSEQ multiplex PCR assay. RNA was extracted using the RNeasy kit, and about 0.5 to 1 ug of the RNA was reverse transcribed with random hexamers. TCRdb trimmed public reads at Q25 via fastp, called clones via MiXCR and kept in-frame beta chains. CDR3 protein sequences are deduplicated, and each keeps its most common genes and DNA. The sample table holds about 150,000 distinct CDR3 sequences, of which approximately 96% were seen once. About 0.21% of the sample comes from the top ten. The source material was CD8+ T cells from PBMCs. These receptors all come from a human donor with multiple sclerosis.

This rearrangement joins TRBV3-1 to TRBJ2-7; D perhaps matches TRBD1 (5 bases). Trimming pared 1 base from V and 2 bases from J, leaving 9 bases between. The CDR3 is 14 residues long. The germline gives CDR1 LGHDT, CDR2 YNNKEL (reference sequence). CDR3 nucleotide sequence: TGTGCCAGCAGCCAAGGAATCAGGGCCTACGAGCAGTACTTC. Amino acids: CASSQGIRAYEQYF.

The chain has TRBV20-1 and TRBJ2-4; 14 positions match TRBD2. Germline lookup yields CDR1 DFQATT and CDR2 SNEGSKA (reference sequence). After removal of 4 bases from V and 7 bases from J, the junction contained 15 bases not matched to a gene. The CDR3 consists of 18 residues. The CDR3 sequence: CSATSPGLAGARGNIQYF. In DNA, the CDR3 is TGCAGTGCTACTTCCCCGGGACTAGCGGGGGCCCGGGGTAACATTCAGTACTTC.

The chain joins TRBV5-5 to TRBJ2-2; D tentatively reads TRBD1 or TRBD2 (6 bases each). Trimming removed 4 bases from V and 0 bases from J, with 10 bases in between. This CDR3 has 15 residues. The germline gives CDR1 SGHKS, CDR2 YYEKEE (reference sequence). This CDR3 is CASSPGATNTGELFF. CDR3 nucleotide sequence: TGTGCCAGCAGCCCGGGGGCAACGAACACCGGGGAGCTGTTTTTT.

The J gene is TRBJ1-1, the V gene TRBV29-1, with a weak D call TRBD1 (5 bases). The length of the CDR3 is 12 residues. V lost 3 bases to trimming and J lost 4 bases, with 9 bases between them. Germline V gives CDR1 SQVTM, CDR2 ANQGSEA. Written as DNA, the CDR3 is TGCAGCGTTGAGGAGGGGAGCACTGAAGCTTTCTTT. It translates to CSVEEGSTEAFF.

The chain couples TRBV29-1 to TRBJ2-7; no clear D gene. The germline V and J ends were trimmed by 6 bases and 0 bases, with 18 bases remaining between them. This CDR3 spans 15 amino acids. CDR1 and CDR2 (germline): SQVTM, ANQGSEA. The CDR3 here is CSVPTFRGNSYEQYF. As DNA, the CDR3 is TGCAGCGTCCCTACCTTCCGAGGCAACTCCTACGAGCAGTACTTC.